A selection of T cell receptor beta chains follows, all from one sample in a study of response to subunit inactivated influenza vaccine. TCRdb independently ran MiXCR on the RT-PCR reads; one entry per CDR3 protein. The repertoire holds around 600,000 distinct CDR3 sequences, around 11% seen once, with 9.5% to 12% in the top ten. These sequences were also reported in another study, on T cells expressing NK-cell markers.

Source: PBMCs from blood, taken on the day of vaccination. The receptors derive from a man aged 45-65 years who received an inactivated influenza vaccine. The conserved cysteine and the conserved F or W are not part of the CDR3 here. D genes are given only for firm matches. Clone size is not always given. Where it is, it says once, few, many or a class for expanded clones.

TRBD1,.,TRBV6-5,ASSYSRYGTGVNEQF
TRBD2,.,TRBV24-1,ATSVTSGAEQF
.,few,TRBV5-1,ASSRGSGEY
.,few,TRBV25-1,ASSEPGSEAEAF
.,.,TRBV30,AWSSNIGGANVLT
.,few,TRBV6-5,ASSYSNQGRNEQF
.,.,TRBV6-5,ASSYSNGMGETQY
.,.,TRBV5-1,ASSLGADYNEQF
TRBD2,many,TRBV2,ASSPRLANYEQY
TRBD2,few,TRBV20-1,SARSASGSPYEQY
TRBD1,many,TRBV27,ASSLTRQGREQY
.,few,TRBV20-1,SAAPGGVLEQY
.,few,TRBV13,ASSLRGSLQETQY
.,.,TRBV6-1,ASSPFRTDTQY
.,.,TRBV5-1,ASRRSPDSSYEQY
.,.,TRBV4-1,ASSQDSMWDGNQPQH
.,.,TRBV6-1,ASSELINSNQPQH
.,few,TRBV2,ASRDRTLGGETQY
.,.,TRBV29-1,SVENYSRETQY
.,.,TRBV6-2/TRBV6-3,ASSRPGSYNEQF
TRBD2,few,TRBV20-1,SARSWGGPYNEQF
.,few,TRBV28,ASSLLTGKETQY
TRBD2,.,TRBV9,ASCDGTSPYEQY
.,.,TRBV20-1,SPTQNTEAF
TRBD1,many,TRBV15,ATKDRISGANVLT
.,.,TRBV5-6,ASSSTGAGVGYEQY
TRBD1,.,TRBV7-8,ASSKNYDRGRISNQPQH
.,few,TRBV4-1,ASSQNRLADRGHEQF
TRBD1,many,TRBV5-1,ASSLDLGGWYEQY
TRBD2,.,TRBV7-3,ASSPNRLAEYNEQF
TRBD1,many,TRBV7-2,ASSLASGQKETQY
TRBD1,.,TRBV18,ASSIDRGLSYEQY
.,.,TRBV11-2,ASTSRAGPLAKNIQY
TRBD2,few,TRBV6-5,ASSYSLAGGQETQY
.,.,TRBV12-3/TRBV12-4,ASSIYNQPQH
.,many,TRBV14,ASSQINLEQY
.,.,TRBV5-1,ASRHGTRLYEQY
.,many,TRBV27,ASSRGTDTQY
.,few,TRBV7-3,ASSSVGRGDTQY
.,many,TRBV18,ASSPMAGNQPQH
TRBD1,.,TRBV6-5,ASSTSGQYVYGYT
.,few,TRBV12-3/TRBV12-4,ASSTGLDQPQH
.,few,TRBV18,ASSPQGTFSGNTIY
TRBD1,few,TRBV4-2,ASSQDDARTGLYGYT
.,many,TRBV12-3/TRBV12-4,ASSLVPLGNTGELF
TRBD2,.,TRBV4-3,ASSQELAGTDKQY
TRBD1,.,TRBV11-2,ASSKRDRVNTEAF
.,few,TRBV12-3/TRBV12-4,ASRNPGGVGGYT
.,.,TRBV18,ASSPLGGSYEQY
.,.,TRBV5-1,ASSLSGINEKLF
.,few,TRBV20-1,SAPSDRSSYEQY
.,few,TRBV6-2/TRBV6-3,ASRNSGELF
.,many,TRBV27,ASSPLNRVGAGELF
.,many,TRBV5-1,ASSFARRSSYNEQF
TRBD2,few,TRBV4-3,ASSQDATSVNEQF
TRBD1,.,TRBV27,ASSPIRGMNTEAF
TRBD2,.,TRBV20-1,SARRQSGSYNEQF